The 10 T cell receptor beta chains given below trace back to one sample, sequenced in a study of graft-versus-host responses after intestinal transplantation. These TCRs' antigens remain unknown. The data were produced by immunoSEQ multiplex PCR, yet TCRdb's version contains in-frame clones alone and is incomplete. The repertoire holds about 100,000 clones, with roughly nine tenths as singletons. Material: unstimulated CD4+ T cells sorted from spleen or lymph node cells, obtained before transplant. The receptors originated from a human donor who was the organ donor for an intestinal transplant.

Note on this clone: Other nucleotide sequences in the sample specify the same CDR3. The chain uses TRBV10-3 and TRBJ1-2, with D possibly TRBD1 on 6 matching bases. The CDR3 has 12 amino acids. Germline lookup yields CDR1 ENHRY and CDR2 SYGVKD. V gave up 3 bases and J gave up 4 bases, with 6 bases separating them. The CDR3 loop is CAISEGGYGYTF. The CDR3 region has the DNA TGTGCCATCAGTGAAGGGGGCTATGGCTACACCTTC.

This clone was seen a single time. This rearrangement joins TRBV7-9 to TRBJ2-1; possible D gene TRBD1, 5 bases. The CDR3 contains 15 residues. In germline, CDR1 is SEHNR, CDR2 FQNEAQ (reference sequence). Trimming shortened V by 1 base and J by 0 bases, and 7 bases separated the two germline ends. The CDR3 DNA follows: TGTGCCAGCAGCTTAGTTCAGGGCTCCTACAATGAGCAGTTCTTC. Residues: CASSLVQGSYNEQFF.

The chain has TRBV10-3 and TRBJ1-5; no definite D call. Trimming removed 3 bases from V and 4 bases from J, with 7 bases in between. The germline V gene has CDR1 ENHRY and CDR2 SYGVKD. The CDR3 extends over 13 amino acids. CDR3 in amino acids: CAISDMGNQPQHF. CDR3 DNA: TGTGCCATCAGTGATATGGGGAATCAGCCCCAGCATTTT.

This chain connects TRBV2 to TRBJ2-2; 10 bases agree with TRBD1. CDR1 is SNHLY, CDR2 FYNNEI, per germline. V lost 5 bases to trimming and J lost 5 bases; unmatched junction nucleotides: 2. The CDR3 is 14 residues long. The CDR3 sequence is CASSQDRGTGELFF. The DNA for the CDR3 is TGTGCCAGCAGTCAGGACAGGGGGACCGGGGAGCTGTTTTTT.

V is TRBV4-2 and J is TRBJ2-7; perhaps D is TRBD1 or TRBD2 (5 bases each). The V end was cut by 4 bases, the J end by 0 bases, with 16 bases between. Germline-derived CDR1 and CDR2 are LGHNA and YNFKEQ. The CDR3 loop spans 16 amino acids. CDR3 loop: CASSPIDRDASYEQYF. The CDR3 region has the DNA TGTGCCAGCAGCCCAATAGATAGGGACGCCTCCTACGAGCAGTACTTC.

The V call is TRBV7-9, the J call TRBJ2-2; maybe TRBD1 (6 bases). Germline V CDR1 and CDR2: SEHNR, FQNEAQ (reference sequence). The CDR3 extends over 14 amino acids. V was trimmed by 5 bases and J by 6 bases, leaving 13 bases between them. CDR3 DNA: TGTGCCAGCAGCGCGCAGGGGTTTGCCGGGGAGCTGTTTTTT. Translated, it gives CASSAQGFAGELFF.

The chain carries TRBV7-8 and TRBJ2-2; the match to TRBD1 covers 9 bases. Trimming took 6 bases from V and 7 from J; bases not matched to a gene: 15. The germline CDR1 and CDR2 sequences are SGHVS and FQNEAQ. The CDR3 spans 17 residues. CDR3 loop: CASSQSRWTGDHGELFF. The CDR3 DNA sequence: TGTGCCAGCAGTCAAAGTAGATGGACAGGGGATCACGGGGAGCTGTTTTTT.

V and J are TRBV15 and TRBJ1-3; a possible D gene is TRBD1 (6 bases). Trimming shortened V by 1 base and J by 0 bases, and 28 bases separated the two germline ends. The CDR3 contains 22 residues. Germline V gene sequence: CDR1 LNHNV, CDR2 YYDKDF (reference sequence). The CDR3 DNA sequence: TGTGCCACCAGCAGAGTGAACAGGGTACAGTTAAAACGATTAAGCTCTGGAAACACCATATATTTT. Its translation is CATSRVNRVQLKRLSSGNTIYF.

The chain links TRBV5-1 to TRBJ1-1, with 7 bases aligning to TRBD1. V lost 3 bases and J lost 0; bases outside the gene matches: 17. CDR1 and CDR2 (germline): SGHRS, YFSETQ. The CDR3 totals 19 residues. The CDR3 loop is CASSSQPLGTDLMNTEAFF. In DNA form, the CDR3 reads TGCGCCAGCAGCTCCCAGCCCCTAGGGACAGACCTCATGAACACTGAAGCTTTCTTT.

This chain connects TRBV29-1 to TRBJ1-2; TRBD1 matches 8 bases. Germline assignment: CDR1 SQVTM and CDR2 ANQGSEA. The trim removed 6 bases at V and 6 bases at J, leaving 6 bases unmatched. The CDR3 has 12 amino acids. The CDR3 loop is CSVATGADGYTF. The CDR3 DNA reads TGCAGCGTCGCGACAGGGGCCGATGGCTACACCTTC.